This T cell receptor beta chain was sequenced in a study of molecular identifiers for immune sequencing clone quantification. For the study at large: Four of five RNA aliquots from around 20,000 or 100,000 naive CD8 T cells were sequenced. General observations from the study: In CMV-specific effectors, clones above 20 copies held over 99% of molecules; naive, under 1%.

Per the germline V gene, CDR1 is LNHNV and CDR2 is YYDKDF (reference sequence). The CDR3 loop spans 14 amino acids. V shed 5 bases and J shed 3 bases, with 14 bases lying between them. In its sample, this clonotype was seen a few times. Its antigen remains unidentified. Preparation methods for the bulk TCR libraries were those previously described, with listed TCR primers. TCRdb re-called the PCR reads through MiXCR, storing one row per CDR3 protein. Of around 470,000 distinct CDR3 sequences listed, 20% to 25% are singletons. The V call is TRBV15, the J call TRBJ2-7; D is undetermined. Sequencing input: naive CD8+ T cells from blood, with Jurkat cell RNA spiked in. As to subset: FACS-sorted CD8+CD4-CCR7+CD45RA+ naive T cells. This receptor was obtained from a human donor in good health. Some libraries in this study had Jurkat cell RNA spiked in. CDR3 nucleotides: TGTGCCACCAGCCCAACGGTGGGGTTCTACGAGCAGTACTTC. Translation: CATSPTVGFYEQYF.